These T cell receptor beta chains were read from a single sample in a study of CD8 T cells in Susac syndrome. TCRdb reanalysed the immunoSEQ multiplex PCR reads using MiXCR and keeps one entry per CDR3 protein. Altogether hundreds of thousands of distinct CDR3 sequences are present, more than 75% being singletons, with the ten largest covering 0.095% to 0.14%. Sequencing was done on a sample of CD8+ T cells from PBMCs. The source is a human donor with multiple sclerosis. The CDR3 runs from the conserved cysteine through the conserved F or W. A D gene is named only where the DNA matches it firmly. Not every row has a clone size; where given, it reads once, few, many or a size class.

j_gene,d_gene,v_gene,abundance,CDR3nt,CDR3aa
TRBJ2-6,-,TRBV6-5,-,TGTGCCAGCAGTTACTGGCCAGGGGTAATCTCTGGGGCCAACGTCCTGACTTTC,CASSYWPGVISGANVLTF
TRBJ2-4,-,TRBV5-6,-,TGTGCCAGCAGCTTAAACTCGGGACTAGCCAAAAACATTCAGTACTTC,CASSLNSGLAKNIQYF
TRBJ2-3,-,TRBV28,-,TGTGCCAGCAGTCCCGTGACAGATACGCAGTATTTT,CASSPVTDTQYF
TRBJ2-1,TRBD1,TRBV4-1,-,TGCGCCAGCAGCCAAACAGGGGGGTTCAATGAGCAGTTCTTC,CASSQTGGFNEQFF
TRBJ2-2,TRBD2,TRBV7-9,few,TGTGCCAGCAGCCCTCGACTAGCGGGAGTAACCGGGGAGCTGTTTTTT,CASSPRLAGVTGELFF
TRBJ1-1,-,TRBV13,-,TGTGCCAGCAGCCCCAGTCCGGGAGACACTGAAGCTTTCTTT,CASSPSPGDTEAFF
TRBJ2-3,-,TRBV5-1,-,TGCGCCAGCAGCTTGAGCGGACGGGGAGGCCCAGATACGCAGTATTTT,CASSLSGRGGPDTQYF
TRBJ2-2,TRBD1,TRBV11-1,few,TGTGCCAGCAGCCTGGGACAGTGGTACACCGGGGAGCTGTTTTTT,CASSLGQWYTGELFF
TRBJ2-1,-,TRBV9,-,TGTGCCAGCAGCGTAGGAGGCGGGTCCGACAATGAGCAGTTCTTC,CASSVGGGSDNEQFF
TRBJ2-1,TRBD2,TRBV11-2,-,TGTGCCAGCAGATTCCCGACTTCCGGGACTAGCGGGGGAAAGCGGGGAGTCAATGAGCAGTTCTTC,CASRFPTSGTSGGKRGVNEQFF
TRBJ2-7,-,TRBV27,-,TGTGCCAGCAGTACCACCGAGAAATACGAGCAGTACTTC,CASSTTEKYEQYF
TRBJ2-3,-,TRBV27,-,TGTGCCAGCAGTTCTTTGACAGGAACAGATACGCAGTATTTT,CASSSLTGTDTQYF
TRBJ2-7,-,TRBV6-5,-,TGTGCCAGCAGTTACTCTAGGGTTTCTAACGGTGAGCAGTACTTC,CASSYSRVSNGEQYF
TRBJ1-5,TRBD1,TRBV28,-,TGTGCCAGCAGGACGGTCCGGACAGGGTCTAGGCAGCCCCAGCATTTT,CASRTVRTGSRQPQHF
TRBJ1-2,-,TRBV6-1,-,TGTGCCAGCAGTGCGACAGCCCTTGGGGACTATGGCTACACCTTC,CASSATALGDYGYTF
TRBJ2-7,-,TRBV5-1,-,TGCGCCAGCAGCTTCTACCTGTCCTACGAGCAGTACTTC,CASSFYLSYEQYF
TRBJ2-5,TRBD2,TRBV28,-,TGTGCCAGCAGTTTTCGGGGGGGGCGTAAAGAGACCCAGTACTTC,CASSFRGGRKETQYF
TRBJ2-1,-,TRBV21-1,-,TGTGCCAGCAGCGGCGAGGTCAAGGGGGATGTCTACAATGAGCAGTTCTTC,CASSGEVKGDVYNEQFF
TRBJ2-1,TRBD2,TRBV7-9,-,TGTGCCAGCAGCTTATTTCTGGCGGGAGGGACCTACAATGAGCAGTTCTTC,CASSLFLAGGTYNEQFF
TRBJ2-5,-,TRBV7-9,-,TGTGCCAGCAGCCCCCGAGGGCAGACCCAAGAGACCCAGTACTTC,CASSPRGQTQETQYF
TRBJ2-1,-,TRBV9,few,TGTGCCAGCAGCGTAGGGGGCGATTACAATGAGCAGTTCTTC,CASSVGGDYNEQFF
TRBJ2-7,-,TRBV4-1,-,TGCGCCAGCAGCCAAGGTGCTGCGGGGCCCACCTACGAGCAGTACTTC,CASSQGAAGPTYEQYF
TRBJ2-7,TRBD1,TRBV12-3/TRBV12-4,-,TGTGCCAGCAGTCGACAGGGGGCAAGTCCCTACGAGCAGTACTTC,CASSRQGASPYEQYF
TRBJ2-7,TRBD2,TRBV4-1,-,TGCGCCAGCAGCCTTAATAGCGGGAGCTACGAGCAGTACTTC,CASSLNSGSYEQYF
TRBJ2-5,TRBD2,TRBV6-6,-,TGTGCCAGCAGTTATTGGGGCCCGGCGGGAGAAGAGACCCAGTACTTC,CASSYWGPAGEETQYF
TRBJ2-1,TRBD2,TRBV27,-,TGTGCCAGCAGTTTACGTGAGCGGGAGGGTATAAATGAGCAGTTCTTC,CASSLREREGINEQFF
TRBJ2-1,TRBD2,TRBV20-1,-,TGCAGTGCTAGAGAGTACGGCGGGAGATACAATGAGCAGTTCTTC,CSAREYGGRYNEQFF
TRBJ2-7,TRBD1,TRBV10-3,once,TGTGCCATCATTAAGGACAGGGGTCTATCCGGATGGCGAGCCCCTTCCTACGAGCAGTACTTC,CAIIKDRGLSGWRAPSYEQYF
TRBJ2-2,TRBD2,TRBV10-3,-,TGTGCCATCAGGGGGACCGCGTGGGGTACCGCCTTAGCGGGAGGGACCGGGGAGCTGTTTTTT,CAIRGTAWGTALAGGTGELFF
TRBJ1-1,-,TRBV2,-,TGTGCCAGCAATCAAGCTTTCTTT,CASNQAFF
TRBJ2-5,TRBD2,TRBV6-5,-,TGTGCCAGCAGTTACTCGCGGGAGGGCCGGGAGACCCAGTGCTTC,CASSYSREGRETQCF
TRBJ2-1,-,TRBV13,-,TGTGCCAGCAGCTTCTCCGGCGGGTGGGACAATGAGCAGTTCTTC,CASSFSGGWDNEQFF
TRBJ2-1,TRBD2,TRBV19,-,TGTGCCACCGGACTAGCTGGGGAGCAGTTCTTC,CATGLAGEQFF
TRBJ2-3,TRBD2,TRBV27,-,TGTGCCAGCAGTGGATTACTAGCGGGAGGGGCAGATACGCAGTATTTT,CASSGLLAGGADTQYF
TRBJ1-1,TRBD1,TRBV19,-,TGTGCCAGTAGTCCGACAGGGGGCCGGGTCACTGAAGCTTTCTTT,CASSPTGGRVTEAFF